This is a list of T cell receptor beta chains from one sample in a study of blood T cell repertoires in COVID-19. Sequenced by immunoSEQ multiplex PCR; TCRdb stores in-frame clones only, minus some. The repertoire consists of around 250,000 clones, with 86% occurring once and the leading ten covering roughly 8.5%. The specimen was peripheral blood. The receptor source for this set is a middle-aged man with active or convalescent COVID-19. CDR3s include the opening cysteine and the closing phenylalanine or tryptophan. The D gene is left open where the match is weak. Clone size appears in some rows only: once, few, many, or a class for an expanded clone.

TRBV18,NA,16,TRBJ2-2,NA,CASSPSSPRSTGELFF,TGTGCCAGCTCACCGTCTAGCCCGAGAAGTACCGGGGAGCTGTTTTTT
TRBV28,NA,15,TRBJ2-7,TRBD1,CASNTPTGGRYEQYF,TGTGCCAGCAACACCCCGACAGGGGGGCGCTACGAGCAGTACTTC
TRBV5-6,NA,12,TRBJ2-1,NA,CASIIWGDEQFF,TGTGCCAGCATCATTTGGGGGGATGAGCAGTTCTTC
TRBV27,NA,12,TRBJ1-2,NA,CASGRIQGSYTF,TGTGCCAGCGGACGTATACAGGGAAGCTACACCTTC
TRBV19,NA,14,TRBJ2-5,TRBD2,CASSQSGRGETQYF,TGTGCCAGTAGTCAAAGCGGGAGAGGAGAGACCCAGTACTTC
TRBV2,NA,13,TRBJ1-2,NA,CASRDTLRDHYTF,TGTGCCAGCAGGGACACCCTTAGGGATCACTACACCTTC
TRBV19,once,18,TRBJ2-5,TRBD1,CASSIRVRRLGGQETQYF,TGTGCCAGTAGTATCCGGGTGAGGAGGTTAGGGGGACAGGAGACCCAGTACTTC
TRBV12-3/TRBV12-4,NA,12,TRBJ1-1,NA,CASSFEDSEAFF,TGTGCCAGCAGTTTCGAGGACAGTGAAGCTTTCTTT
TRBV5-4,NA,14,TRBJ2-7,NA,CASSLGRDTYEQYF,TGTGCCAGCAGCTTGGGACGGGACACCTACGAGCAGTACTTC
TRBV7-6,NA,17,TRBJ2-2,TRBD2,CASSLTSGHSNTGELFF,TGTGCCAGCAGCCTGACTAGCGGGCATAGTAACACCGGGGAGCTGTTTTTT
TRBV18,NA,16,TRBJ1-1,TRBD1,CASSRTGGGQGAEAFF,TGTGCCAGCTCACGGACAGGGGGCGGGCAAGGCGCTGAAGCTTTCTTT
TRBV30,NA,16,TRBJ1-6,TRBD1,CAWSVRQGAGVSPLHF,TGTGCCTGGAGTGTACGCCAGGGGGCGGGGGTTTCACCCCTCCACTTT